The 23 T cell receptor beta chains below come from one sample, sequenced in a study of lymphopenia after photon versus proton radiotherapy. Sequencing was performed with immunoSEQ multiplex PCR; in TCRdb, only in-frame clones are kept and a portion is missing. This sample has tens of thousands of clones, with more than 75% found just once. The starting material was peripheral blood, obtained from a patient treated with proton-based radiotherapy. The origin of the receptors is an older man with esophageal cancer.

The chain has TRBV18 and TRBJ1-1; D is perhaps TRBD1 (5 bases). The length of the CDR3 is 12 residues. From germline, CDR1 is KGHSH and CDR2 LQKENI. The V end lost 6 bases, the J end lost 1 base, and 6 bases lay between the germline ends. The CDR3 DNA is TGTGCCAGCTCCCAGGGGAACACTGAAGCTTTCTTT. Amino acids: CASSQGNTEAFF.

V is TRBV5-1 and J is TRBJ2-5; maybe TRBD2 (7 bases). Germline loops: CDR1 SGHRS, CDR2 YFSETQ. The V end lost 4 bases, the J end lost 1 base, and 23 bases lay between the germline ends. The CDR3 extends over 18 amino acids. CDR3: CASSRAGGGQGSQETQYF. The CDR3 region has the DNA TGCGCCAGCAGCAGGGCTGGCGGGGGACAAGGGTCCCAAGAGACCCAGTACTTC.

This clone was seen just once. CDR3 nucleotides: TGTGCCAGCAGCTTAGCCGGGTCCTACTTGACTGGCTACACCTTC. Its protein is CASSLAGSYLTGYTF. The V gene is TRBV7-2, the J gene TRBJ1-2; D unresolved. Germline CDR1 is SGHTA and CDR2 is FQGNSA. The CDR3 contains 15 residues. Trimming stripped 0 bases from V and 7 bases from J, with 15 bases between.

The chain carries TRBV9 and TRBJ2-2; D remains unclear. V was shortened by 0 bases and J by 4 bases, with 10 bases between the two germline ends. CDR1 is SGDLS, CDR2 YYNGEE, per germline. The length of the CDR3 is 15 residues. In DNA form, the CDR3 reads TGTGCCAGCAGCGTAGTTCCCGCACCCACCGGGGAGCTGTTTTTT. This sequence encodes CASSVVPAPTGELFF. The whole variable domain, remainder taken from reference TRBV9 and TRBJ2-2, is DSGVTQTPKHLITATGQRVTLRCSPRSGDLSVYWYQQSLDQGLQFLIQYYNGEERAKGNILERFSAQQFPDLHSELNLSSLELGDSALYFCASSVVPAPTGELFFGEGSRLTVL.

V gene TRBV7-2 combines with J gene TRBJ2-1; 8 positions match TRBD1. The V and J ends lost 5 bases and 4 bases, in that order; junction bases with no gene match: 7. This CDR3 is built from 15 residues. CDR1 and CDR2 from the germline V gene are SGHTA and FQGNSA. The DNA for the CDR3 is TGTGCCAGCAGCCCCTATACAGGGGGGTACAATGAGCAGTTCTTC. It translates to CASSPYTGGYNEQFF.

The chain employs TRBV2 and TRBJ2-7; D unclear. The CDR3 loop spans 14 amino acids. CDR1 SNHLY and CDR2 FYNNEI come from the germline V gene. The V and J ends lost 2 bases and 3 bases respectively, with 11 bases between them. The CDR3, as DNA: TGTGCCAGCAGTGAACGGCTGCAGATCTACGAGCAGTACTTC. This gives the protein CASSERLQIYEQYF.

This chain joins TRBV7-2 and TRBJ2-1; 9 nucleotides agree with TRBD1. J gave up 8 bases and V 1 base, and 3 bases lay outside the gene matches. This CDR3 spans 14 amino acids. Germline loops: CDR1 SGHTA, CDR2 FQGNSA. In DNA, the CDR3 is TGTGCCAGCAGCTTAGAACAGGGGGCGTATGAGCAGTTCTTC. Protein product: CASSLEQGAYEQFF.

CDR3 sequence reads: CASSLSSEGGEQFF. The CDR3 DNA reads TGTGCCAGCAGCTTATCCTCTGAGGGGGGTGAGCAGTTCTTC. V gene TRBV7-2 combines with J gene TRBJ2-1; D may match TRBD1 or TRBD2 (6 bases each). The CDR3 contains 14 residues. V dropped 2 bases and J dropped 9 bases, with 14 bases sitting between them. From germline, CDR1 is SGHTA and CDR2 FQGNSA.

The gene calls are TRBV29-1 and TRBJ1-3; possibly TRBD1 for D (5 bases). Trimming took off 0 bases at V and 2 bases at J, with 5 bases between the two ends. Germline assignment: CDR1 SQVTM and CDR2 ANQGSEA. CDR3 length: 13 residues. The CDR3 spells CSVEEQAGNTIYF. DNA for the CDR3: TGCAGCGTTGAAGAACAGGCTGGAAACACCATATATTTT.

As DNA, the CDR3 is TGTGCCAGCAGCTTAGGACAGGGGTTTGAAAAACTGTTTTTT. This codes for CASSLGQGFEKLFF. The chain recombines TRBV7-9 with TRBJ1-4; 8 bases agree with TRBD1. After removal of 1 base from V and 7 bases from J, the junction contained 2 bases not matched to a gene. Germline assignment: CDR1 SEHNR and CDR2 FQNEAQ (reference sequence). This CDR3 has 14 residues.

The chain's CDR3 is CASSTPGTSPGDEQFF. As DNA, the CDR3 is TGCGCCAGCAGCACCCCCGGGACTAGCCCGGGGGATGAGCAGTTCTTC. The rearrangement uses TRBV5-1 and TRBJ2-1, with 9 bases identical to TRBD2. V was clipped by 4 bases and J by 8 bases; unmatched bases: 13. CDR1 is SGHRS, CDR2 YFSETQ, per germline. This CDR3 is built from 16 residues.

The chain recombines TRBV7-9 with TRBJ1-6; D ambiguous. The CDR3 runs to 15 residues. Germline loops: CDR1 SEHNR, CDR2 FQNEAQ (reference sequence). V lost 2 bases to trimming and J lost 3 bases, with 8 bases between them. In nucleotides, the CDR3 is TGTGCCAGCAGCTTAACGCAGAGCTATAATTCACCCCTCCACTTT. This codes for CASSLTQSYNSPLHF.

V gene TRBV11-2 combines with J gene TRBJ1-3; perhaps TRBD1 as D (6 bases). Deletions cut 5 bases from V and 4 bases from J, with 15 bases between. The CDR3 has 15 amino acids. Germline V gene data show CDR1 as SGHAT and CDR2 as FQNNGV. CDR3 residues: CASSTLGQKGNTIYF. Written as DNA, the CDR3 is TGTGCCAGCAGCACCCTAGGACAGAAGGGAAACACCATATATTTT.

This chain links TRBV7-2 with TRBJ1-6, with 10 nucleotides matching TRBD1. CDR1 and CDR2 from the germline V gene are SGHTA and FQGNSA. This CDR3 contains 16 residues. V shed 1 base and J 9 bases; nucleotides not matched to a gene: 6. The CDR3 bases are TGTGCCAGCAGCTTAGGTGGGACAGGGGTTGCTTCACCCCTCCACTTT. It specifies CASSLGGTGVASPLHF.

This chain uses TRBV28 with TRBJ2-7; unclear D gene. The CDR3 is made up of 11 amino acids. Trimming removed 10 bases from V and 7 bases from J, with 14 bases in between. CDR1 MDHEN and CDR2 SYDVKM come from the germline V gene. CDR3 sequence reads: CATIKVPEQYF. In DNA form, the CDR3 reads TGTGCCACTATCAAGGTACCAGAGCAGTACTTC.

The chain carries TRBV11-2 and TRBJ2-7; 7 bases map to TRBD1. In germline, CDR1 is SGHAT, CDR2 FQNNGV. This CDR3 comprises 15 residues. Trimming took 1 base from V and 1 from J; bases not matched to a gene: 4. The CDR3 DNA reads TGTGCCAGCAGCTTAGTGTCAGGGGGTTCCTACGAGCAGTACTTC. Translated, it gives CASSLVSGGSYEQYF.

The chain employs TRBV6-5 and TRBJ1-2; no definite D call. Germline V gene lookup returns CDR1 MNHEY and CDR2 SVGAGI. Trimming pared 5 bases from V and 6 bases from J, leaving 10 bases between. The CDR3 extends over 12 amino acids. The DNA of the CDR3 is TGTGCCAGCAGTAACAGTGTGGATGGCTACACCTTC. It codes for CASSNSVDGYTF.

DNA for the CDR3: TGTGCCAGTAGTGGCGGTGGACTAGCGGGAGAACAAGAGACCCAGTACTTC. This gives the protein CASSGGGLAGEQETQYF. This chain links TRBV19 with TRBJ2-5; 13 bases agree with TRBD2. CDR3 length equals 17 residues. The germline V gene encodes CDR1 LNHDA and CDR2 SQIVND (reference sequence). The trim removed 5 bases at V and 2 bases at J, leaving 8 bases unmatched.

This chain links TRBV5-1 with TRBJ2-5; D gene unclear. The CDR3 is made up of 11 amino acids. CDR1 is SGHRS, CDR2 YFSETQ, per germline. The ends were cut back, 3 bases at V and 0 bases at J, with 0 bases in the middle. DNA of the CDR3: TGCGCCAGCAGCTACCAAGAGACCCAGTACTTC. It yields the protein CASSYQETQYF.

The V call is TRBV9, the J call TRBJ2-2; D gene uncertain. CDR3 length: 15 residues. V was shortened by 0 bases and J by 5 bases, with 11 bases between the two germline ends. CDR1 is SGDLS and CDR2 is YYNGEE in the germline V gene. The CDR3 here is CASSVAAATTGELFF. The CDR3, as DNA: TGTGCCAGCAGCGTAGCGGCAGCTACTACCGGGGAGCTGTTTTTT.

The chain joins TRBV10-3 to TRBJ1-1; TRBD1 matches 9 bases. Germline CDR1 reads ENHRY; CDR2 reads SYGVKD. This CDR3 is 13 amino acids long. The J segment lost 3 bases and the V segment lost 6 bases, leaving 2 bases of the junction unmatched. The CDR3 region is CAIRRDRDTEAFF. The CDR3 DNA reads as TGTGCCATCAGACGGGACAGGGACACTGAAGCTTTCTTT.

This sequence joins TRBV30 and TRBJ1-2, with D hard to call. Trimming cost V 0 bases and J 3 bases, with 11 bases left between them. Germline V gene sequence: CDR1 GTSNPN, CDR2 SVGIG (reference sequence). This CDR3 has 14 amino acids. The CDR3 protein is CAWSVEGSHYGYTF. CDR3 nucleotide sequence: TGTGCCTGGAGTGTAGAGGGCAGTCACTATGGCTACACCTTC.

The rearrangement joins TRBV5-6 to TRBJ1-2; D is unresolved. Germline-derived CDR1 and CDR2 are SGHDT and YYEEEE. Trimming pared 4 bases from V and 2 bases from J, leaving 3 bases between. The CDR3 consists of 11 residues. CDR3: CASSENYGYTF. CDR3 in DNA: TGTGCCAGCAGCGAGAACTATGGCTACACCTTC.